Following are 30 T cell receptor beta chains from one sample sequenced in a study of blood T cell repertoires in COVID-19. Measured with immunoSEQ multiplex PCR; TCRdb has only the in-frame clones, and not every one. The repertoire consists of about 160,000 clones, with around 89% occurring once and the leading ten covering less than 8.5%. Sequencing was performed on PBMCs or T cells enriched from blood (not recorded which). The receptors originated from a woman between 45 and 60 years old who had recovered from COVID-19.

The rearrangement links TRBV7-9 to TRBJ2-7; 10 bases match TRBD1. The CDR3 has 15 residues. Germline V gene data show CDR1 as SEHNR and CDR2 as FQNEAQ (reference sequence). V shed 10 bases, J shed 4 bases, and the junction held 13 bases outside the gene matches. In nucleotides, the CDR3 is TGTGCCACCGAGCGGGGTGGGACAGGGGATTACGAGCAGTACTTC. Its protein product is CATERGGTGDYEQYF.

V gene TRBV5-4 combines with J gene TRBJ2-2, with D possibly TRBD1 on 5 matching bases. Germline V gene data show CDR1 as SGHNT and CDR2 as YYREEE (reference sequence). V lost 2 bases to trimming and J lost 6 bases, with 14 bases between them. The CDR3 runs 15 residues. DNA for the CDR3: TGTGCCAGCAGCTTCGAACAGGTCGGCGCCGGGGAGCTGTTTTTT. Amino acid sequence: CASSFEQVGAGELFF.

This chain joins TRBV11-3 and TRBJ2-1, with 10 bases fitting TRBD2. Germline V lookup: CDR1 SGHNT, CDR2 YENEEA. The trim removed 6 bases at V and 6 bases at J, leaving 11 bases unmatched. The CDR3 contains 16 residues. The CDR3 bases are TGTGCCAGCAGTCGGAGAGCCAGCGGGGGGGGCAATGAGCAGTTCTTC. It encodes CASSRRASGGGNEQFF.

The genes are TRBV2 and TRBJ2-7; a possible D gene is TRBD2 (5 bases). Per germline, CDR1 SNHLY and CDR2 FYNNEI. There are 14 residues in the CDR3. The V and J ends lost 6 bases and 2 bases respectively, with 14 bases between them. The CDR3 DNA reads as TGTGCCAGCAGAGGCGGACTGCCGACCTACGAGCAGTACTTC. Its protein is CASRGGLPTYEQYF.

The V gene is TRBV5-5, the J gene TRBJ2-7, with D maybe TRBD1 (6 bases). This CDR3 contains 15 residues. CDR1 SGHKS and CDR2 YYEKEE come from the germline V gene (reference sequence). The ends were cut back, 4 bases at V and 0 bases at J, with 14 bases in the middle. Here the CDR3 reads CASSRRGSTSYEQYF. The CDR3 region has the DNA TGTGCCAGCAGCCGCAGGGGATCTACCTCCTACGAGCAGTACTTC. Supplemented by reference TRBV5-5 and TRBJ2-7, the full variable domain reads DAGVTQSPTHLIKTRGQQVTLRCSPISGHKSVSWYQQVLGQGPQFIFQYYEKEERGRGNFPDRFSARQFPNYSSELNVNALLLGDSALYLCASSRRGSTSYEQYFGPGTRLTVT.

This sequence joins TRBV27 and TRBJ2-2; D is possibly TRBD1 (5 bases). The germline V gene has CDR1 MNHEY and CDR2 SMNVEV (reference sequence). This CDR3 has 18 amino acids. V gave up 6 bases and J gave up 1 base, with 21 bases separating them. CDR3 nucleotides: TGTGCCAGCAGCTCCATCGTCAGGGTAAACCGGAACACCGGGGAGCTGTTTTTT. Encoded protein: CASSSIVRVNRNTGELFF.

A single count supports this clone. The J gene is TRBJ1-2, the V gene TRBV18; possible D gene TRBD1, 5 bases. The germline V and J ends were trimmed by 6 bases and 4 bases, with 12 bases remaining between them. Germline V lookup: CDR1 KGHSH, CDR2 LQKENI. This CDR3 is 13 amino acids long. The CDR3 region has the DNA TGTGCCAGCTCCCCAGACAGAACCTATGGCTACACCTTC. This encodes CASSPDRTYGYTF.

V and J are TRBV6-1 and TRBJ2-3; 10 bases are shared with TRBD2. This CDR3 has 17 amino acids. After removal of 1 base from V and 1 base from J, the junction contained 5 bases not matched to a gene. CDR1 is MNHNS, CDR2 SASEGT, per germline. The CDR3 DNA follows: TGTGCCAGCAGTGAAGAGGGGACTAGCGTGCGCACAGATACGCAGTATTTT. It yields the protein CASSEEGTSVRTDTQYF.

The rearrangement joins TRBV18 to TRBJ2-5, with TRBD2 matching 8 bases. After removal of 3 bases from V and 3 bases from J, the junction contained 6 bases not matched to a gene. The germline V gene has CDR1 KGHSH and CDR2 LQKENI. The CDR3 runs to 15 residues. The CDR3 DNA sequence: TGTGCCAGCTCACCCCAAGGACTAGCCAAAGAGACCCAGTACTTC. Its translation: CASSPQGLAKETQYF.

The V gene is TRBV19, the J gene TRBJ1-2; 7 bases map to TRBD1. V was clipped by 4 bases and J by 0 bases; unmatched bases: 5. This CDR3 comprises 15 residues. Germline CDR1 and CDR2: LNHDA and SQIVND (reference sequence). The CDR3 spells CASSSWTGANYGYTF. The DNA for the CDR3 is TGTGCCAGTAGTAGCTGGACAGGTGCTAACTATGGCTACACCTTC.

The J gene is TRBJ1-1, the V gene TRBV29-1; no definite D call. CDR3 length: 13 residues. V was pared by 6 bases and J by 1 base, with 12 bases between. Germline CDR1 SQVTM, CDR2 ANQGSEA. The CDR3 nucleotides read TGCAGCGTAATCAGGCTGGAGAACACTGAAGCTTTCTTT. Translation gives CSVIRLENTEAFF.

In DNA form, the CDR3 reads TGTGCCAGCAGCTTGGGGGGTTTGTTCGCCGGGGAGCTGTTTTTT. This encodes CASSLGGLFAGELFF. The rearrangement uses TRBV6-2 or TRBV6-3 and TRBJ2-2; tentative D call: TRBD2 (6 bases). The germline CDR1 and CDR2 sequences are MNHEY and SVGEGT. Trimming left V 6 bases short and J 6 bases short, with 17 bases between. The CDR3 is 15 residues long.

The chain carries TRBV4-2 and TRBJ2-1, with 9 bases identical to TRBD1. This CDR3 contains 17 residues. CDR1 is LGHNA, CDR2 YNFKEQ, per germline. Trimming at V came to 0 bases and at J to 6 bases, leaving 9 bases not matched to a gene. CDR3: CASSQEGGTGMFNEQFF. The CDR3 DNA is TGTGCCAGCAGCCAAGAGGGGGGGACAGGGATGTTCAATGAGCAGTTCTTC.

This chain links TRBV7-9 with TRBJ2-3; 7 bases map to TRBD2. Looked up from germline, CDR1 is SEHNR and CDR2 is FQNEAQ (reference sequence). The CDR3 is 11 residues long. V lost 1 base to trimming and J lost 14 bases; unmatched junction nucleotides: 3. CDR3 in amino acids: CASSLEREGYF. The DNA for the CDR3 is TGTGCCAGCAGCTTAGAAAGGGAGGGGTATTTT.

The chain's CDR3 is CASSSRLAGGPSTGELFF. The CDR3 nucleotides read TGTGCCAGCAGTTCCAGACTAGCGGGGGGGCCGTCGACCGGGGAGCTGTTTTTT. V is TRBV6-2 or TRBV6-3 and J is TRBJ2-2; TRBD2 matches 14 bases. CDR1 MNHEY and CDR2 SVGEGT come from the germline V gene. V was clipped by 4 bases and J by 5 bases; unmatched bases: 9. This CDR3 has 18 amino acids.

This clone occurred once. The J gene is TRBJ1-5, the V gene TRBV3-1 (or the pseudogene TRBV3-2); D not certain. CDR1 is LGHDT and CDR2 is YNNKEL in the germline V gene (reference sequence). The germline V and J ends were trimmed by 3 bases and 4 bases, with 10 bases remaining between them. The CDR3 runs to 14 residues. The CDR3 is CASSQTHENQPQHF. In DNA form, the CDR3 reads TGTGCCAGCAGCCAGACACACGAAAATCAGCCCCAGCATTTT.

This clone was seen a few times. The CDR3 region is CASSATGLDEAFF. Here the CDR3 DNA reads TGTGCCAGTAGTGCGACAGGGCTCGATGAAGCTTTCTTT. This chain joins TRBV19 and TRBJ1-1; TRBD1 agrees at 7 bases. Losses at the gene ends were 5 bases for V and 7 bases for J; bases not matched to a gene: 7. This CDR3 comprises 13 residues. Per germline, CDR1 LNHDA and CDR2 SQIVND (reference sequence).

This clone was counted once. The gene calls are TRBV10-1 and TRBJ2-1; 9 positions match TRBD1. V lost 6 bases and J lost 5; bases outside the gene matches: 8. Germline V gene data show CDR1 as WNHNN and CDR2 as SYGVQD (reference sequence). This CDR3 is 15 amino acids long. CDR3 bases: TGCGCCAGCAGAGGGGTCCGGGACAGGGACAATGAGCAGTTCTTC. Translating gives CASRGVRDRDNEQFF.

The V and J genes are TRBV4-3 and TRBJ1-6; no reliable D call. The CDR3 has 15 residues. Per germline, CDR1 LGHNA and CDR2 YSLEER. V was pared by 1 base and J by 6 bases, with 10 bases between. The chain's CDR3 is CASSQGQNTNSPLHF. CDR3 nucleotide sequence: TGCGCCAGCAGCCAAGGGCAGAACACTAATTCACCCCTCCACTTT.

CDR3 loop: CASSDRGRASGNTIYF. For the CDR3, the DNA is TGTGCCAGCAGTGATCGGGGAAGGGCCTCTGGAAACACCATATATTTT. This sequence joins TRBV2 and TRBJ1-3; D gene unclear. V was clipped by 3 bases and J by 0 bases, with 12 bases between them. This CDR3 has 16 amino acids. Germline values: CDR1 SNHLY, CDR2 FYNNEI.

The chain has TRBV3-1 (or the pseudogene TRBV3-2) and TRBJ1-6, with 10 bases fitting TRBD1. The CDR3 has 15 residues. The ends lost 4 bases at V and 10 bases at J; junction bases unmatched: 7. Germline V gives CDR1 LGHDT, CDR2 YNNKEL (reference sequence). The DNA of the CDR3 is TGTGCCAGCAGCCTAACCGGGACAGGGGTATCACCCCTCCACTTT. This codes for CASSLTGTGVSPLHF.

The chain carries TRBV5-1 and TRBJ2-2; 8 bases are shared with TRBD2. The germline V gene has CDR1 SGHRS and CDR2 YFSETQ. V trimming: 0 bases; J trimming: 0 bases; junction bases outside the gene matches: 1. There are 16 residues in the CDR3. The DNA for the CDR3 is TGCGCCAGCAGCTTGGCACTAGCGGCGAACACCGGGGAGCTGTTTTTT. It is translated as CASSLALAANTGELFF.

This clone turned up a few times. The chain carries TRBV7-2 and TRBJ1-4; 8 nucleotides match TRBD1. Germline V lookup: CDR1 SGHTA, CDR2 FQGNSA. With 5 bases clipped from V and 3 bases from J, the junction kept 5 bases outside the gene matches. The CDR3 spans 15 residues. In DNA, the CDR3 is TGTGCCAGCAGCCCCCAACAGGGGGCTAATGAAAAACTGTTTTTT. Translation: CASSPQQGANEKLFF. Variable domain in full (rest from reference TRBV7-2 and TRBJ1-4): GAGVSQSPSNKVTEKGKDVELRCDPISGHTALYWYRQSLGQGLEFLIYFQGNSAPDKSGLPSDRFSAERTGGSVSTLTIQRTQQEDSAVYLCASSPQQGANEKLFFGSGTQLSVL.

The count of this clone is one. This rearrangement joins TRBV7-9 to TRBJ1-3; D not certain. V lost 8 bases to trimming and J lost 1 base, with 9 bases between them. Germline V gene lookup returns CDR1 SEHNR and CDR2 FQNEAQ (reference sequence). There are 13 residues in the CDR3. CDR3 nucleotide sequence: TGTGCCAGCCTTGAGGCTTCTGGAAACACCATATATTTT. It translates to CASLEASGNTIYF.

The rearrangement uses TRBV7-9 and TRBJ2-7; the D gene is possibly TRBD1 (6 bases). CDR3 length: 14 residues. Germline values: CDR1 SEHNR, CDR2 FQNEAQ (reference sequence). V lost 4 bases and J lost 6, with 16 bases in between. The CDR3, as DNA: TGTGCCAGCAGCTGCGGACAGCCTCTTTGCGAGCAGTACTTC. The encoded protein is CASSCGQPLCEQYF.

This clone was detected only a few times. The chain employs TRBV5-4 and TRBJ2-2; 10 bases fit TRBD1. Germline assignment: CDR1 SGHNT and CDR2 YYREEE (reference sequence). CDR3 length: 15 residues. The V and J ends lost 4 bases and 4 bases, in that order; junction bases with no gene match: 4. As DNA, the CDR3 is TGTGCCAGCAGCCATGGACAGGGGGGCACCGGGGAGCTGTTTTTT. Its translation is CASSHGQGGTGELFF.

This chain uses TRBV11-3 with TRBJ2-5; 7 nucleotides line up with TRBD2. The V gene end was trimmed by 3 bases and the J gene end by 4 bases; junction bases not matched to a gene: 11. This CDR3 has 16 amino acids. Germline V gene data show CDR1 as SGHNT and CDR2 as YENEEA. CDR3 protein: CASSLGGEGKRETQYF. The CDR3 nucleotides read TGTGCCAGCAGCTTGGGTGGGGAGGGAAAAAGAGAGACCCAGTACTTC.

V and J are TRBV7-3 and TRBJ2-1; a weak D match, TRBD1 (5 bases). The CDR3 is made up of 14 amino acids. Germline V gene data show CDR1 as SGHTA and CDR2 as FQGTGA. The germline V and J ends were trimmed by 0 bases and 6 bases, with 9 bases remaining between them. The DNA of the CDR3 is TGTGCCAGCAGCTTAACGGGTAGGGGCAATGAGCAGTTCTTC. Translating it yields CASSLTGRGNEQFF.

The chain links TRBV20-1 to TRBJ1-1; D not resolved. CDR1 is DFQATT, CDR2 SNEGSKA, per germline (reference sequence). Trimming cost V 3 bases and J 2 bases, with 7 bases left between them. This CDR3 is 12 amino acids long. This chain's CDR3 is CSASPGNTEAFF. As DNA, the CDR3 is TGCAGTGCTAGTCCGGGAAACACTGAAGCTTTCTTT.

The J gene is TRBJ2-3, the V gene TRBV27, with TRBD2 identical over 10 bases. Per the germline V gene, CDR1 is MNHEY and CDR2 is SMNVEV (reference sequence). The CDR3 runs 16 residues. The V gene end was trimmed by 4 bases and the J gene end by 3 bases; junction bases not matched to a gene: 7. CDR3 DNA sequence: TGTGCCAGCAGTTATGAAGCGGGGGGGGTAACAGATACGCAGTATTTT. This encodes CASSYEAGGVTDTQYF.